This TCR beta chain was sequenced for a study of vaccination and CD4 T cells after COVID-19. Background on the study: The post-COVID sampling time was a median about 100 days after diagnosis, ranging from 35 to 161. Study results and caveats: Convalescent patients had 304 of 307 vaccine-specific clones showing spike mono-reactivity. Median SARS-CoV-2-reactive clonotype numbers rose nonsignificantly, 21 to 38.

Germline V gene sequence: CDR1 MNHNS, CDR2 SASEGT. The CDR3 consists of 11 residues. The V and J ends lost 6 bases and 9 bases respectively, with 9 bases between them. Scientists ran DNA taken from cultured CD4+ T cells through the Oncomine TCR Beta short-read assay for sequencing. TCRdb passed the PCR reads through MiXCR, listing each CDR3 protein once. The repertoire consists of under 15,000 distinct CDR3 sequences, with over 60% occurring once and the leading ten covering 6% to 7.5%. The treatment was: roughly ten-day PBMC culture with coronavirus spike peptide pools or control peptides (ViraFEST assay). This clonotype has more than one count but fewer than ten. Its antigen is not identified.

The rearrangement links TRBV6-1 to TRBJ1-5; the D gene is possibly TRBD1 (6 bases). The source of this sequence is a human donor who had recovered from COVID-19. The specimen sequenced was CD4+ T cells from blood, cultured in vitro. CDR3 region: CASSRGGPQHF. In DNA form, the CDR3 reads TGTGCCAGCAGCAGGGGTGGGCCCCAGCATTTT.